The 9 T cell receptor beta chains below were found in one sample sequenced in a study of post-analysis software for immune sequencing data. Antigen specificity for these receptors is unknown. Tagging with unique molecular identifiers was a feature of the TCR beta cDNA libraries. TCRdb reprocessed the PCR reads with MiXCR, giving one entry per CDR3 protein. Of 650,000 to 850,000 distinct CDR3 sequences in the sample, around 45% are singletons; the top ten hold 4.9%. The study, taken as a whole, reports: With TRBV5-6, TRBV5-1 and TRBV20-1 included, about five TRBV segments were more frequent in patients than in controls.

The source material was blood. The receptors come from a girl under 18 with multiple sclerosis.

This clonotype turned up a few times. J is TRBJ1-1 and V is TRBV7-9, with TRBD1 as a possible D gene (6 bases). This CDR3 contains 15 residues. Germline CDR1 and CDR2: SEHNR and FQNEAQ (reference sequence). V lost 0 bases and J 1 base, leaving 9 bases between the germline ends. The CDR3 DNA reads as TGTGCCAGCAGCTTAGCAGGGGGTCGGAACACTGAAGCTTTCTTT. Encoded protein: CASSLAGGRNTEAFF. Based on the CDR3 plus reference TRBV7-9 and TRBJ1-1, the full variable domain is DTGVSQNPRHKITKRGQNVTFRCDPISEHNRLYWYRQTLGQGPEFLTYFQNEAQLEKSRLLSDRFSAERPKGSFSTLEIQRTEQGDSAMYLCASSLAGGRNTEAFFGQGTRLTVV.

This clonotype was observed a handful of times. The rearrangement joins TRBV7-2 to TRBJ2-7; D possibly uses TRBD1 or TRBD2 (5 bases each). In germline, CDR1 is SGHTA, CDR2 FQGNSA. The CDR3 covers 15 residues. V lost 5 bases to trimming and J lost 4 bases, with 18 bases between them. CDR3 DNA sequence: TGTGCCAGCAGCCTAGACCTTCGGGGCTTTTACGAGCAGTACTTC. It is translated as CASSLDLRGFYEQYF.

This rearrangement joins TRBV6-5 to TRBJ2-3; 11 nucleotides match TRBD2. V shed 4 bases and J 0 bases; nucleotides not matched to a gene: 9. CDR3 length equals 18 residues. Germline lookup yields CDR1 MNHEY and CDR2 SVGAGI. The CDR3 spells CASSLTFRTSGSTDTQYF. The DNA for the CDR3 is TGTGCCAGCAGTTTAACCTTTCGGACTAGCGGGAGCACAGATACGCAGTATTTT.

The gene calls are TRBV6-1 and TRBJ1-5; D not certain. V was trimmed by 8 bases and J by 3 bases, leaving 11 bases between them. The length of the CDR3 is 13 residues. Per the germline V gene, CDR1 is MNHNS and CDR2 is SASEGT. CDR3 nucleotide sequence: TGTGCCAGCGAAGGACTATCCAATCAGCCCCAGCATTTT. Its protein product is CASEGLSNQPQHF.

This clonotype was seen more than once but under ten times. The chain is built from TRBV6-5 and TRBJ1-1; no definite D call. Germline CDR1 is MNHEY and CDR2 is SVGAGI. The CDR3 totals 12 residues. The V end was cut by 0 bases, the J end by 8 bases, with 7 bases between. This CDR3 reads CASSYSKGEAFF. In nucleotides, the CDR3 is TGTGCCAGCAGTTACTCAAAAGGGGAAGCTTTCTTT.

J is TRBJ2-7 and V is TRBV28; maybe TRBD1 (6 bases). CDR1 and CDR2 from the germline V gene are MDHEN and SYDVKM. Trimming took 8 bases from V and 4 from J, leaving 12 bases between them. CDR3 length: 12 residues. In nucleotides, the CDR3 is TGTGCCAGCGGCGGCAGGGGATACGAGCAGTACTTC. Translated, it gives CASGGRGYEQYF. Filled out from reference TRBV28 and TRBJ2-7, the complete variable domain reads DVKVTQSSRYLVKRTGEKVFLECVQDMDHENMFWYRQDPGLGLRLIYFSYDVKMKEKGDIPEGYSVSREKKERFSLILESASTNQTSMYLCASGGRGYEQYFGPGTRLTVT.

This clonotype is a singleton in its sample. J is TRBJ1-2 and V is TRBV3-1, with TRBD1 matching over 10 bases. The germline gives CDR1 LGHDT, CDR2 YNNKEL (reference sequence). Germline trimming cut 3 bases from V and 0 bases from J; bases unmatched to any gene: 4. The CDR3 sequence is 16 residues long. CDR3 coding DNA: TGTGCCAGCAGCCACGAGGGGACAGGGGCTAACTATGGCTACACCTTC. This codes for CASSHEGTGANYGYTF.

Here the CDR3 reads CASSYGDRVAKNIQYF. The CDR3 coding sequence is TGTGCCAGCAGTTACGGGGACAGGGTAGCCAAAAACATTCAGTACTTC. V usage is TRBV6-2 or TRBV6-3 and J usage is TRBJ2-4, with 9 positions matching TRBD1. V was pared by 2 bases and J by 0 bases, with 2 bases of the junction left unmatched. CDR1 is MNHEY, CDR2 SVGEGT, per germline. The CDR3 is 16 amino acids.

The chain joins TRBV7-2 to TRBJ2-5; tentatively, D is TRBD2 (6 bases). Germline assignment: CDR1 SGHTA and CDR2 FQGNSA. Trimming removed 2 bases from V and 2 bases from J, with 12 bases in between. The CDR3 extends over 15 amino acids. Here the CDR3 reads CASSLSVAGQETQYF. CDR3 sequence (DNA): TGTGCCAGCAGCTTAAGCGTGGCGGGGCAAGAGACCCAGTACTTC.